This T cell receptor (beta chain) stems from a study of blood T cell repertoires in COVID-19. For the study at large: Collection of acute and convalescent COVID-19 samples took place in the United States, Italy and Spain. The analysed material was cDNA or gDNA that came from T cells, B-cell-depleted T cells, or PBMCs.

The CDR3 is made up of 14 amino acids. The V and J ends lost 4 bases and 5 bases respectively, with 15 bases between them. CDR1 SGHKS and CDR2 YYEKEE come from the germline V gene (reference sequence). The assay was immunoSEQ multiplex PCR, and TCRdb's table has in-frame clones only and misses some. The data show over 70,000 clones, with over 60% seen just once and under 55% held by the top ten. The sequencing sample was made of peripheral blood. The origin of this receptor is a human donor in a cohort sampled during active COVID-19. The gene calls are TRBV5-5 and TRBJ1-2; the D gene is possibly TRBD1 (5 bases). CDR3 loop: CASSAGALEYGYTF. CDR3 DNA sequence: TGTGCCAGCAGCGCTGGGGCATTAGAGTATGGCTACACCTTC. Full variable domain (remainder filled in from reference TRBV5-5 and TRBJ1-2): DAGVTQSPTHLIKTRGQQVTLRCSPISGHKSVSWYQQVLGQGPQFIFQYYEKEERGRGNFPDRFSARQFPNYSSELNVNALLLGDSALYLCASSAGALEYGYTFGSGTRLTVV.